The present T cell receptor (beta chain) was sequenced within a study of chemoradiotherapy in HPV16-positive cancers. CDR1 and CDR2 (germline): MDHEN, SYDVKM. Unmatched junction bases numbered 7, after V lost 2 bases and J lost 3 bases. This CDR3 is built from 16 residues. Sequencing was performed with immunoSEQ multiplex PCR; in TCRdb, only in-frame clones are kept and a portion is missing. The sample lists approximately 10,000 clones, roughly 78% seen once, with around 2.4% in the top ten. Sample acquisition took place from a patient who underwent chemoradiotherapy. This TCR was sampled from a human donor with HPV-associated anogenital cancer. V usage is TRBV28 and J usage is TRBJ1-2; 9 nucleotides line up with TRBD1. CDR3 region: CASSLPTGGADYGYTF. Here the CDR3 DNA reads TGTGCCAGCAGTTTACCCACAGGGGGCGCAGACTATGGCTACACCTTC.